This is a list of T cell receptor beta chains from one sample in a study of radiotherapy plus CTLA-4 blockade in lung cancer. Profiled with immunoSEQ multiplex PCR; TCRdb holds only in-frame clones, not every one. The repertoire holds approximately 45,000 clones, with roughly 63% as singletons. The material was peripheral blood, obtained from a patient treated with radiotherapy plus ipilimumab. The receptors were gathered from a human donor with non-small cell lung cancer who had a partial response to radiotherapy plus ipilimumab. Each CDR3 is given with its conserved first and last residue. D genes are given only for firm matches. Some rows mark clone size as missing; the rest say once, few, many or name a class of expanded clone.

TRBD2 | TRBJ2-3 | TRBV19 | few | TGTGCCAGTAGTTCCGGGACTAGAGGTTCGGATACGCAGTATTTT | CASSSGTRGSDTQYF
TRBD1 | TRBJ1-5 | TRBV19 | - | TGTGCCAGTAGGACAGGGGCTAGCAATCAGCCCCAGCATTTT | CASRTGASNQPQHF
- | TRBJ1-5 | TRBV11-2 | - | TGTGCCAGCAGCTTGGGGGGACAGCCCCAGCATTTT | CASSLGGQPQHF
TRBD1 | TRBJ1-1 | TRBV6-6 | few | TGTGCCAGTAGGCGAGGGGGCAATAGGAACACTGAAGCTTTCTTT | CASRRGGNRNTEAFF
TRBD1 | TRBJ1-1 | TRBV19 | few | TGTGCCAGTAGTAACCGGGACAGCACTGAAGCTTTCTTT | CASSNRDSTEAFF
- | TRBJ2-2 | TRBV9 | - | TGTGCCAGCACCCCCGAGGGCCAGTCCGGGGAGCTGTTTTTT | CASTPEGQSGELFF
TRBD2 | TRBJ2-3 | TRBV5-6 | - | TGTGCCAGCAGCTCCCCGGCCGCGGGGGGAGGCACAGATACGCAGTATTTT | CASSSPAAGGGTDTQYF
- | TRBJ1-2 | TRBV30 | - | TGTGCCTGGAGCCTCAAGGTGAACAGCAACTATGGCTACACCTTC | CAWSLKVNSNYGYTF
- | TRBJ1-1 | TRBV7-2 | few | TGTGCCAGCAGCTTAGTGGGGAGTTGGGATATTAGTACTGAAGCTTTCTTT | CASSLVGSWDISTEAFF
- | TRBJ1-4 | TRBV6-5 | - | TGTGCCAGCGGCCCGGGGGTAGGGGAAAAACTGTTTTTT | CASGPGVGEKLFF
TRBD2 | TRBJ2-7 | TRBV7-9 | many | TGTGCCAGCAGCTTGATCGGGGGGTACGAGCAGTACTTC | CASSLIGGYEQYF
- | TRBJ1-1 | TRBV5-5 | - | TGTGCCAGCAGTGCCGCAGGGCTGAACACTGAAGCTTTCTTT | CASSAAGLNTEAFF
- | TRBJ1-1 | TRBV7-9 | - | TGTGCCAGCAGCTTACTCCTCCCGAACACTGAAGCTTTCTTT | CASSLLLPNTEAFF
TRBD2 | TRBJ2-7 | TRBV14 | - | TGTGCCAGCAGCCAAGGCGGGAGAGCCTACGAGCAGTACTTC | CASSQGGRAYEQYF
- | TRBJ1-6 | TRBV21-1 | - | TGTGCCAGCAGCAAAGAGGGACGGAGGGAAGGGACCGAGTACTCACCCCTCCACTTT | CASSKEGRREGTEYSPLHF
- | TRBJ2-7 | TRBV29-1 | - | TGCAGCGGCGGGAAGGGCTCCTACGAGCAGTACTTC | CSGGKGSYEQYF
TRBD2 | TRBJ2-1 | TRBV11-3 | - | TGTGCCAGCAGCACTGGACTAGCGGGCAATGAGCAGTTCTTC | CASSTGLAGNEQFF
TRBD2 | TRBJ2-3 | TRBV6-4 | - | TGTGCCAGCAGTGGAGGTGGGACTAGCGGGAGTGGAGGCACAGATACGCAGTATTTT | CASSGGGTSGSGGTDTQYF
- | TRBJ1-1 | TRBV7-9 | - | TGTGCCAGCAGCGCGCAGGGGAACACTGAAGCTTTCTTT | CASSAQGNTEAFF
- | TRBJ1-1 | TRBV6-5 | - | TGTGCCAGCACCTTCTCAAGGGGGGGGGACACTGAAGCTTTCTTT | CASTFSRGGDTEAFF
TRBD2 | TRBJ2-5 | TRBV2 | once | TGTGCCAGCAGTGAAGGGGTGGGACTAGAAGGAGAGACCCAGTACTTC | CASSEGVGLEGETQYF
- | TRBJ2-7 | TRBV30 | - | TGTGCCTGGGGAGGCAGTCCCTACGAGCAGTACTTC | CAWGGSPYEQYF
- | TRBJ2-1 | TRBV5-6 | - | TGTGCCAGCAGCAGGGGGAGGGGTAAGGTCAATGAGCAGTTCTTC | CASSRGRGKVNEQFF
- | TRBJ2-7 | TRBV6-5 | few | TGTGCCAGCAGTTACGTTAGAAACGAGCAGTACTTC | CASSYVRNEQYF
- | TRBJ2-3 | TRBV6-6 | - | TGTGCCAGCAGTGAGACAGGTTGGGCGTCGGTTACGCAGTATTTT | CASSETGWASVTQYF
- | TRBJ1-2 | TRBV30 | - | TGTGCCTGGAGAGAGAAGGGGGATGCTGGCTACACCTTC | CAWREKGDAGYTF
TRBD2 | TRBJ2-4 | TRBV29-1 | - | TGCAGCGTGCGGGACTACTACCTAGCCAAAAACATTCAGTACTTC | CSVRDYYLAKNIQYF
TRBD2 | TRBJ2-1 | TRBV10-3 | - | TGTGCCATCAGCCAAGGACTAGCGGGGGCCAATGAGCAGTTCTTC | CAISQGLAGANEQFF
- | TRBJ1-2 | TRBV25-1 | - | TGTGCCAGCAGTCCGCTCGGGTCTTACAACTATGGCTACACCTTC | CASSPLGSYNYGYTF
- | TRBJ1-2 | TRBV19 | - | TGTGCCAGTAGTATCGGCGGAGGAGCGGACTATGGCTACACCTTC | CASSIGGGADYGYTF
- | TRBJ2-7 | TRBV5-1 | once | TGCGCCAGCAGCTTGACAGGGGACTTATCCTACGAGCAGTACTTC | CASSLTGDLSYEQYF
TRBD2 | TRBJ2-7 | TRBV7-9 | - | TGTGCCAGCAGCTTATATATGGCGGGAGGGCCTAACTACGAGCAGTACTTC | CASSLYMAGGPNYEQYF
TRBD2 | TRBJ2-3 | TRBV9 | - | TGTGCCAGTGGCGGGGGGTTCTCAGGAGATACGCAGTATTTT | CASGGGFSGDTQYF
- | TRBJ1-5 | TRBV29-1 | - | TGCAGCGTTGCGGCGGGGACGAGGCGGGGTCAGCCCCAGCATTTT | CSVAAGTRRGQPQHF